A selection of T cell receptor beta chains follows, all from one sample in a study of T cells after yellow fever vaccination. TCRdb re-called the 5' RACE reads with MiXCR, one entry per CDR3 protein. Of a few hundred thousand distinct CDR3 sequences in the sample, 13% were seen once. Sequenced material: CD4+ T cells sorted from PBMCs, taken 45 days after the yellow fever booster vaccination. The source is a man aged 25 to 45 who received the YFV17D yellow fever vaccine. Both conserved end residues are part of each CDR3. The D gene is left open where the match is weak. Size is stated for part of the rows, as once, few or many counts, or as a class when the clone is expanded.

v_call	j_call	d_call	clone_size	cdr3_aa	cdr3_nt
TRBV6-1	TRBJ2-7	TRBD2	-	CASSVTSGRAAYEQYF	TGTGCCAGCAGCGTCACTAGCGGGAGGGCCGCCTACGAGCAGTACTTC
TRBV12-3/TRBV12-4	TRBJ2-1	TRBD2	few	CAVKTSPLNEQFF	TGTGCCGTCAAGACTAGCCCTCTGAATGAGCAGTTCTTC
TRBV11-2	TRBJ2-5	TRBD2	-	CASSRLAGAGETQYF	TGTGCCAGCAGCCGACTAGCGGGAGCAGGAGAGACCCAGTACTTC
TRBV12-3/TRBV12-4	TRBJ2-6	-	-	CASGDSGANVLTF	TGTGCCAGCGGGGACTCTGGGGCCAACGTCCTGACTTTC
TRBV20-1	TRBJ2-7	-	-	CSAKKGGDLSYEQYF	TGCAGTGCTAAGAAGGGAGGCGATCTCTCCTACGAGCAGTACTTC
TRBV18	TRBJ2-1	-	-	CASSHRDWGYNEQFF	TGTGCCAGCTCACACCGGGACTGGGGTTACAATGAGCAGTTCTTC
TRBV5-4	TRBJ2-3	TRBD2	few	CASSLVGGGTDTQYF	TGTGCCAGCAGCTTGGTTGGGGGGGGCACAGATACGCAGTATTTT
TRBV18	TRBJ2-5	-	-	CASSPRNGGETQYF	TGTGCCAGCTCACCCAGGAACGGAGGAGAGACCCAGTACTTC
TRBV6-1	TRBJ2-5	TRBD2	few	CASRTRLAGLQETQYF	TGTGCCAGCAGGACCCGACTAGCGGGACTCCAAGAGACCCAGTACTTC
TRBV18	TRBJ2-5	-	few	CASSPKAQHQETQYF	TGTGCCAGCTCACCAAAGGCACAGCACCAAGAGACCCAGTACTTC
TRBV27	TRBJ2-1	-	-	CASRAAGFGNEQFF	TGTGCCAGCAGAGCTGCGGGGTTTGGTAATGAGCAGTTCTTC
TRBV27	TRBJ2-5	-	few	CASGSGSQYF	TGTGCCAGCGGCTCAGGGTCCCAGTACTTC
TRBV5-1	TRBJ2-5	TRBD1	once	CASSSPVRTGEMETQYF	TGCGCCAGCAGCTCGCCTGTTAGGACAGGGGAGATGGAGACCCAGTACTTC
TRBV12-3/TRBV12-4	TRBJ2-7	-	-	CASRIWTDYEQYF	TGTGCCAGCAGGATTTGGACAGACTACGAGCAGTACTTC
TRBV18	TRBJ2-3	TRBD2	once	CASSQGLVPDTQYF	TGTGCCAGCTCACAGGGACTAGTTCCAGATACGCAGTATTTT
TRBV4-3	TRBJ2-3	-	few	CASSQRPEWDTQYF	TGCGCCAGCAGCCAAAGACCAGAGTGGGATACGCAGTATTTT
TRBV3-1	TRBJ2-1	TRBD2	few	CASSHRSGNNEQFF	TGTGCCAGCAGCCACAGGAGCGGGAACAATGAGCAGTTCTTC
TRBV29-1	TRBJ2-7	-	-	CSVLGFEYEQYF	TGCAGCGTTCTTGGGTTCGAGTACGAGCAGTACTTC
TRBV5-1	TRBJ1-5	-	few	CASSLGTVGQPQHF	TGCGCCAGCAGCTTGGGTACAGTGGGTCAGCCCCAGCATTTT
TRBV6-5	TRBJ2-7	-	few	CASSYSLKLVMDEQYF	TGTGCCAGCAGTTACTCCCTAAAACTAGTTATGGACGAGCAGTACTTC
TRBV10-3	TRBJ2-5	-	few	CAISESTAGTARETQYF	TGTGCCATCAGTGAGTCGACTGCCGGGACCGCACGCGAGACCCAGTACTTC
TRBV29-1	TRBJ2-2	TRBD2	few	CSVLSGGNTGELFF	TGCAGCGTTCTCTCGGGAGGGAACACCGGGGAGCTGTTTTTT
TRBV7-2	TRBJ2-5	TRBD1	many	CASRLKGTGGETQYF	TGTGCCAGCAGATTAAAGGGGACAGGGGGTGAGACCCAGTACTTC
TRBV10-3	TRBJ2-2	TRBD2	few	CAISGGGAANTGELFF	TGTGCCATCAGTGGCGGGGGGGCGGCCAACACCGGGGAGCTGTTTTTT
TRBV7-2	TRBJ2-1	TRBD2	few	CASSFAGLARYNEQFF	TGTGCCAGCAGCTTCGCCGGACTAGCGAGATACAATGAGCAGTTCTTC
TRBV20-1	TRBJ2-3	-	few	CSARHRGTDTQYF	TGCAGTGCTAGGCATAGGGGCACAGATACGCAGTATTTT
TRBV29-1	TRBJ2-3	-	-	CSVDRRTDTQYF	TGCAGCGTTGACAGGCGCACAGACACGCAGTATTTT
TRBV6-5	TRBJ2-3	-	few	CASSYSKGTRDTQYF	TGTGCCAGCAGTTACTCGAAAGGGACTCGAGATACGCAGTATTTT
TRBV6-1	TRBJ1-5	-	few	CASSPGEGSSQPQHF	TGTGCCAGCAGCCCCGGGGAGGGATCAAGTCAGCCCCAGCATTTT
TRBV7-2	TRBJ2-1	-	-	CASSLRGVTYNEQFF	TGTGCCAGCAGCTTAAGGGGGGTCACCTACAATGAGCAGTTCTTC
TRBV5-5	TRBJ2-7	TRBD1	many	CASSVLGQGAVEQYF	TGTGCCAGCAGCGTCCTCGGGCAGGGGGCGGTCGAGCAGTACTTC
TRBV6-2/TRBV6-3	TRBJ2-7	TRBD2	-	CASSYHLSGSPFKNYEQYF	TGTGCCAGCAGTTACCACTTAAGCGGGAGTCCCTTTAAGAACTACGAGCAGTACTTC
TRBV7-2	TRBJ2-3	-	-	CASSLARGPGRYF	TGTGCCAGCAGCTTAGCGCGGGGACCCGGGCGGTATTTT
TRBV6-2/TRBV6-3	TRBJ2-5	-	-	CASRTGINLGETQYF	TGTGCCAGTCGCACCGGGATCAATCTTGGAGAGACCCAGTACTTC
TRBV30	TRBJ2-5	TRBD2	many	CAWSSGSRETQYF	TGTGCCTGGAGTAGCGGGAGCCGAGAGACCCAGTACTTC
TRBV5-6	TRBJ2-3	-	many	CASSSLGGTDTQYF	TGTGCCAGCAGCTCGTTGGGCGGCACAGATACGCAGTATTTT
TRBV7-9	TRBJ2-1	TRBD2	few	CASSFTGTSGRGEQFF	TGTGCCAGCAGCTTTACCGGGACTAGCGGGAGAGGGGAGCAGTTCTTC
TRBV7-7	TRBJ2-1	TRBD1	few	CASSPGGGTGEQFF	TGTGCCAGCAGTCCAGGGGGCGGGACAGGTGAGCAGTTCTTC
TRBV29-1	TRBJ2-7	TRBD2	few	CSVGGIASGIQTYEQYF	TGCAGCGTGGGGGGGATTGCTAGCGGGATTCAAACCTACGAGCAGTACTTC
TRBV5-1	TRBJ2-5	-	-	CASSLLAYQETQYF	TGCGCCAGCAGCTTGCTAGCCTACCAAGAGACCCAGTACTTC
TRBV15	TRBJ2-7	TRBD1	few	CATSRGRDRGDEQYF	TGTGCCACCAGCAGGGGCCGGGACAGGGGTGACGAGCAGTACTTC